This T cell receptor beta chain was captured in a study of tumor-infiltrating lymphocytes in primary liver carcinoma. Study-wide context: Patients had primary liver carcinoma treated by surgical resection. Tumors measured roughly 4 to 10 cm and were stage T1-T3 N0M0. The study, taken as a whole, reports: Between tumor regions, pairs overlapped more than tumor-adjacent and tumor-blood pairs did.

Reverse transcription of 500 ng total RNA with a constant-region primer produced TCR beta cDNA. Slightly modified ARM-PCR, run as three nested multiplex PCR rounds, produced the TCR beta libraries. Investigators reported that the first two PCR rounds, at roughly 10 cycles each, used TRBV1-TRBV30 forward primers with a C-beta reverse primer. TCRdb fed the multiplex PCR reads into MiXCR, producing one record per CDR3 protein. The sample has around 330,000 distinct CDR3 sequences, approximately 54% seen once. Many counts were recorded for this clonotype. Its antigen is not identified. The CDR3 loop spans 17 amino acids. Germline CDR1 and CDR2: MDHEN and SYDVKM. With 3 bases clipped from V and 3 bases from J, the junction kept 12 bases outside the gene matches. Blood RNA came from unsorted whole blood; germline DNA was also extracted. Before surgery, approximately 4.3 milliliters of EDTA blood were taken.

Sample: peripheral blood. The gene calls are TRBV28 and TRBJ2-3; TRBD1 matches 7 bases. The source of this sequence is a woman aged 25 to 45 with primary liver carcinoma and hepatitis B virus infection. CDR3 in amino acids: CASSFAKQGRLTDTQYF. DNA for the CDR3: TGTGCCAGCAGTTTCGCAAAACAGGGGCGATTGACAGATACGCAGTATTTT.